This T cell receptor (beta chain) is drawn from a study of blood T cell repertoires in COVID-19. Background on the study: Donors in the United States, Italy and Spain gave samples during acute or convalescent COVID-19.

CDR1 and CDR2 (germline): SGHAT, FQDESV (reference sequence). Trimming removed 5 bases from V and 0 bases from J, with 7 bases in between. The CDR3 is made up of 14 amino acids. Original processing notes: Estimation of nucleated cell counts relied on the amplification of reference gene primers. Method: immunoSEQ multiplex PCR; TCRdb's copy keeps in-frame clones and lacks some. V, J and clone size are taken as reported in that table, and D and trimming were inferred from the DNA itself. The sample contains tens of thousands of clones, around four fifths of which appear only once. Sample: peripheral blood. This chain connects TRBV11-1 to TRBJ2-2; D is unresolved. The sequence derives from a man aged 55 to 70 with acute or convalescent COVID-19. CDR3 sequence (DNA): TGTGCCAGCAGCCCGTATTCGAACACCGGGGAGCTGTTTTTT. This translates into CASSPYSNTGELFF. Filled out from reference TRBV11-1 and TRBJ2-2, the complete variable domain reads EAEVAQSPRYKITEKSQAVAFWCDPISGHATLYWYRQILGQGPELLVQFQDESVVDDSQLPKDRFSAERLKGVDSTLKIQPAELGDSAMYLCASSPYSNTGELFFGEGSRLTVL.